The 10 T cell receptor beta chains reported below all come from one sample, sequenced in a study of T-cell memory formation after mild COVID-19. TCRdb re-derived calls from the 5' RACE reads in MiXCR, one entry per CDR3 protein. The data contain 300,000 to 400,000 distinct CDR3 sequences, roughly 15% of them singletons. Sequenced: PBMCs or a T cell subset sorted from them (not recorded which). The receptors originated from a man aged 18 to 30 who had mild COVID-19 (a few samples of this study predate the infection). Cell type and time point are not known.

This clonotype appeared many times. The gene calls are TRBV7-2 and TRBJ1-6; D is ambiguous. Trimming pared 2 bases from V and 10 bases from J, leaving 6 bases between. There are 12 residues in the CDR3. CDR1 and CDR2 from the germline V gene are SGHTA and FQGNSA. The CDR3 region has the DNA TGTGCCAGCAGCTTACCAAGCTCACCCCTCCACTTT. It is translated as CASSLPSSPLHF. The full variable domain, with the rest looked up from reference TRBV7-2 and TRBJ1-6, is GAGVSQSPSNKVTEKGKDVELRCDPISGHTALYWYRQSLGQGLEFLIYFQGNSAPDKSGLPSDRFSAERTGGSVSTLTIQRTQQEDSAVYLCASSLPSSPLHFGNGTRLTVT.

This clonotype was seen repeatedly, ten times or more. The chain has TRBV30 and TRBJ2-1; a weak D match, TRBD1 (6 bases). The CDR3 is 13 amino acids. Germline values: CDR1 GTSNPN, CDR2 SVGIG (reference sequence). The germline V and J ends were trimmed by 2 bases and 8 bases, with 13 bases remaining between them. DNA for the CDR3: TGTGCCTGGAGTAGGGACACGGAGCATGAGCAGTTCTTC. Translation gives CAWSRDTEHEQFF. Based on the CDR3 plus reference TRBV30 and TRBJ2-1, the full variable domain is SQTIHQWPATLVQPVGSPLSLECTVEGTSNPNLYWYRQAAGRGLQLLFYSVGIGQISSEVPQNLSASRPQDRQFILSSKKLLLSDSGFYLCAWSRDTEHEQFFGPGTRLTVL.

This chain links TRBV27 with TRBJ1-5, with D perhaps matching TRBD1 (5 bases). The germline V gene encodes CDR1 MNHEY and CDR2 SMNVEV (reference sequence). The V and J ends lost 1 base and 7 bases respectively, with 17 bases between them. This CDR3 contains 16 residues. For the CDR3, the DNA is TGTGCCAGCAGTTTATTTCCCCCGCAGGGTGGACAGCCCCAGCATTTT. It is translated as CASSLFPPQGGQPQHF.

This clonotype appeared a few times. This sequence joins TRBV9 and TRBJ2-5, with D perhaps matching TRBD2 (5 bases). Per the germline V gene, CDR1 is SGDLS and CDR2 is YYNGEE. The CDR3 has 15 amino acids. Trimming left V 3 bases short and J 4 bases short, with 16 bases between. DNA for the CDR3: TGTGCCAGCAGCGCAACGGGCCCCCGGGGAGAGACCCAGTACTTC. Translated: CASSATGPRGETQYF.

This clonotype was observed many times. The CDR3 DNA follows: TGTGCCAGCCAAAGCCCGGAGGTGACAGGGGGTGGGGAGACCCAGTACTTC. Amino acid sequence: CASQSPEVTGGGETQYF. The V call is TRBV28, the J call TRBJ2-5, with 9 bases aligning to TRBD1. This CDR3 contains 17 residues. Germline loops: CDR1 MDHEN, CDR2 SYDVKM. J gave up 5 bases and V 8 bases, and 18 bases lay outside the gene matches.

The CDR3 region has the DNA TGTGCCACCAGCGCTCTTAGCAGGGAGCTGTTTTTT. It is translated as CATSALSRELFF. This chain uses TRBV15 with TRBJ2-2; D is ambiguous. The CDR3 runs to 12 residues. V gave up 5 bases and J gave up 9 bases, with 10 bases separating them. The V gene's germline CDR1 is LNHNV and CDR2 YYDKDF (reference sequence).

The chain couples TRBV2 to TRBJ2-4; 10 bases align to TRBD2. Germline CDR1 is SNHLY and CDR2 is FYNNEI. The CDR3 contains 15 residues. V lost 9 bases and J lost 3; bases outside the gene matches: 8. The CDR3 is CASWRSGGGKNIQYF. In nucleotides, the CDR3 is TGTGCCAGTTGGCGAAGCGGGGGGGGCAAAAACATTCAGTACTTC.

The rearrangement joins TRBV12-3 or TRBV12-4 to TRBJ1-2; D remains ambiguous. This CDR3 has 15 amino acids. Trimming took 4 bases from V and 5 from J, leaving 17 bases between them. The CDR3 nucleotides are TGTGCCAGCAGTTCCCCTGGACGGGATGCTTATGGCTACACCTTC. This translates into CASSSPGRDAYGYTF.

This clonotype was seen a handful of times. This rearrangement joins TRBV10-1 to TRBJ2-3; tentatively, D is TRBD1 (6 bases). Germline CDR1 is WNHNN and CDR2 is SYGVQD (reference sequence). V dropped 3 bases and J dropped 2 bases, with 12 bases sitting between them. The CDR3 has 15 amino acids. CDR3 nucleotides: TGCGCCAGCAGTGAATGGACAGACACCACAGATACGCAGTATTTT. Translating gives CASSEWTDTTDTQYF.

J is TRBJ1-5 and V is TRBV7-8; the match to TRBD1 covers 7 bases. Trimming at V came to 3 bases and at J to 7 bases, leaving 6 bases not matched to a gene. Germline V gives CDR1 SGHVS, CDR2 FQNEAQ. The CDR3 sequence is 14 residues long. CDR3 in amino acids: CASSFDRVGQPQHF. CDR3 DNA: TGTGCCAGCAGCTTTGACAGGGTCGGCCAGCCCCAGCATTTT.